This T cell receptor (beta chain) came from a study of shared clonotypes between healthy human individuals. Germline V gives CDR1 SNHLY, CDR2 FYNNEI. V was pared by 7 bases and J by 4 bases, with 21 bases between. CDR3 length: 16 residues. TCRdb keeps only in-frame clones here, not all; method: immunoSEQ multiplex PCR. Among some 500,000 clones listed, approximately 71% were seen once. The sample taken for sequencing was PBMCs. The chain combines TRBV2 with TRBJ2-3; weak D call: TRBD2 (6 bases). The sequence came from a woman in her 40s in good health. Some clones in this sample may be carry-over from other donors' samples. DNA of the CDR3: TGTGCCAGCACTCTGGGGTTGCGGGATGTGCCAGATACGCAGTATTTT. This gives the protein CASTLGLRDVPDTQYF.